These 22 T cell receptor beta chains originate from one sample sequenced in a study of T cells in Graves' hyperthyroidism and ophthalmopathy. Amplification of TCR beta CDR3 regions was performed using RNA transcripts as template. HTBI primers were the set used in a first-round RT-PCR of the TCR CDR3. A single record per CDR3 protein comes from TCRdb applying MiXCR to the multiplex PCR reads. This sample has just over 550,000 distinct CDR3 sequences, with around 45% found just once. Sequencing was performed on peripheral blood or thyroid tissue (not recorded which). The source of these receptors is a woman younger than 30 with Graves' hyperthyroidism.

To note about this clonotype: Likely a read error: the CDR3 ends without its conserved phenylalanine or tryptophan. The DNA is omitted, as the CDR3 cannot be located on it reliably, and the CDR3 follows TCRdb's listing. The chain recombines TRBV25-1 with TRBJ1-6. CDR1 is MGHDK, CDR2 SYGVNS, per germline. A total of 9 residues make up the CDR3, ends included. The CDR3 protein is CASSESGSA.

This clonotype has at least ten counts. Here the CDR3 reads CASDGDQETQYF. The CDR3 bases are TGTGCCAGCGATGGGGACCAAGAGACCCAGTACTTC. This sequence joins TRBV2 and TRBJ2-5; D gene unclear. Germline assignment: CDR1 SNHLY and CDR2 FYNNEI. The V and J ends lost 8 bases and 0 bases respectively, with 7 bases between them. CDR3 length: 12 residues.

CDR3 in amino acids: CASSSSDGAPRYF. The CDR3 coding sequence is TGTGCCAGCAGCTCCTCCGACGGAGCCCCGCGGTACTTC. The rearrangement uses TRBV7-3 and TRBJ2-7, with D uncertain. The CDR3 is 13 amino acids. The germline V and J ends were trimmed by 4 bases and 12 bases, with 19 bases remaining between them. Germline CDR1 reads SGHTA; CDR2 reads FQGTGA.

The chain is built from TRBV12-3 or TRBV12-4 and TRBJ2-2; D call uncertain. Between the trimmed V and J ends, which lost 11 bases and 7 bases, there was a span of 17 bases. This CDR3 is built from 13 residues. The CDR3 DNA reads TGTGCCTCCCAGGTCCAGCCAGTCGGGGAGCTGTTTTTT. It is translated as CASQVQPVGELFF.

This clonotype was found many times. This chain connects TRBV7-9 to TRBJ2-7, with TRBD2 matching over 9 bases. Germline trimming cut 7 bases from V and 0 bases from J; bases unmatched to any gene: 7. This CDR3 contains 15 residues. CDR1 is SEHNR and CDR2 is FQNEAQ in the germline V gene (reference sequence). The CDR3 DNA is TGTGCCAGCACCTCTAGCGGGACGAGCTCCTACGAGCAGTACTTC. It is translated as CASTSSGTSSYEQYF.

With respect to this clonotype: One end of the junction fails to match germline, which may point to a read error. The chain carries TRBV7-9 and TRBJ2-5, with TRBD1 as a possible D gene (6 bases). Germline loops: CDR1 SEHNR, CDR2 FQNEAQ (reference sequence). The CDR3 is made up of 14 amino acids. CDR3: CASSHRDTQETQYF. DNA for the CDR3: TGCGCCAGCAGCCACCGGGACACCCAAGAGACCCAGTACTTC.

This clonotype was detected ten times or more. In DNA form, the CDR3 reads TGTGCCAGCAGCGAGCGACAGGGTCCTCAGCCCCAGCATTTT. Translating it yields CASSERQGPQPQHF. This chain connects TRBV7-8 to TRBJ1-5; 7 bases align to TRBD1. V gave up 5 bases and J gave up 6 bases; unmatched junction bases: 7. The CDR3 length is 14 residues. Germline CDR1 reads SGHVS; CDR2 reads FQNEAQ.

This clonotype appeared a few times. J is TRBJ2-7 and V is TRBV2; D possibly uses TRBD1 or TRBD2 (5 bases each). CDR1 is SNHLY, CDR2 FYNNEI, per germline. V was cut by 7 bases and J by 1 base, with 14 bases left in between. The CDR3 spans 14 residues. CDR3 sequence reads: CASTEGRESYEQYF. In DNA form, the CDR3 reads TGTGCCAGCACTGAGGGCAGGGAGTCCTACGAGCAGTACTTC.

This clonotype was detected only a few times. The chain employs TRBV29-1 and TRBJ2-2, with D unresolved. With 1 base removed from V and 8 bases from J, the gap between germline ends came to 8 bases. Germline-derived CDR1 and CDR2 are SQVTM and ANQGSEA. The CDR3 totals 12 residues. This CDR3 reads CSVEVWSGELFF. In nucleotides, the CDR3 is TGCAGCGTTGAAGTGTGGTCAGGGGAGCTGTTTTTT.

This clonotype has at least ten counts. This sequence joins TRBV10-3 and TRBJ2-5; 10 positions match TRBD2. The germline CDR1 and CDR2 sequences are ENHRY and SYGVKD. The CDR3 totals 17 residues. With 2 bases clipped from V and 1 base from J, the junction kept 7 bases outside the gene matches. CDR3 coding DNA: TGTGCCATCAGTGAGGGCACGACTAGCGGGCCCCAAGAGACCCAGTACTTC. As protein: CAISEGTTSGPQETQYF.

In this sample, this clonotype turned up many times. The chain recombines TRBV7-9 with TRBJ1-1; D gene uncertain. Between the trimmed V and J ends, which lost 5 bases and 4 bases, there was a span of 11 bases. Germline V gene sequence: CDR1 SEHNR, CDR2 FQNEAQ (reference sequence). This CDR3 contains 13 residues. CDR3 nucleotide sequence: TGTGCCAGCAGCCAGACTGAGGGCACTGAAGCTTTCTTT. This sequence encodes CASSQTEGTEAFF.

V and J are TRBV7-8 and TRBJ1-5; a possible D gene is TRBD1 (5 bases). CDR3 length equals 14 residues. Germline V lookup: CDR1 SGHVS, CDR2 FQNEAQ. The V end lost 4 bases, the J end lost 7 bases, and 14 bases lay between the germline ends. The CDR3 region has the DNA TGTGCCAGCAGCTCTCAGGGAGTAAGGCAGCCCCAGCATTTT. Its translation is CASSSQGVRQPQHF.

The V and J genes are TRBV7-9 and TRBJ1-1; D is unclear. This CDR3 region has 12 residues. Germline assignment: CDR1 SEHNR and CDR2 FQNEAQ (reference sequence). The V end lost 0 bases, the J end lost 8 bases, and 7 bases lay between the germline ends. CDR3 sequence reads: CASSLADPEAFF. In DNA form, the CDR3 reads TGTGCCAGCAGCTTAGCCGACCCCGAAGCTTTCTTT.

In the case of this clonotype: A read error may be the cause here, since a much bigger clone is one base away. The limits of the CDR3 on the DNA are not certain, so only TCRdb's listed CDR3 is given. The J gene is TRBJ1-2, the V gene TRBV29-1; the DNA was not used to check the table's D call, TRBD1. Germline lookup yields CDR1 SQVTM and CDR2 ANQGSEA. The CDR3 totals 13 residues, both ends included. The CDR3 here is CSVGKGSNYGFTF.

This chain connects TRBV25-1 to TRBJ2-7; D is unresolved. V was clipped by 1 base and J by 2 bases, with 9 bases between them. The length of the CDR3 is 14 residues. CDR1 MGHDK and CDR2 SYGVNS come from the germline V gene. The CDR3 DNA sequence: TGTGCCAGCAGTGAATTTACTCGGACCTACGAGCAGTACTTC. Its protein is CASSEFTRTYEQYF.

This clonotype is a singleton in its sample. This may stem from a read error, because a much larger clone lies one nucleotide away. Written as DNA, the CDR3 is TGTGCCACCAGTGACGGGGGCAGGTCGCTGCCCCAGCATTTT. Its translation: CATSDGGRSLPQHF. The J gene is TRBJ1-5, the V gene TRBV24-1, with a possible D match to TRBD1 (6 bases). Germline V gene data show CDR1 as KGHDR and CDR2 as SFDVKD. The CDR3 contains 14 residues. V lost 4 bases, J lost 9 bases, and 15 bases lay in between.

This clonotype appeared many times. J is TRBJ2-5 and V is TRBV19; 8 positions match TRBD1. The CDR3 has 16 residues. Germline V gene sequence: CDR1 LNHDA, CDR2 SQIVND (reference sequence). V lost 4 bases, J lost 5 bases, and 12 bases stayed unmatched. The CDR3 DNA follows: TGTGCCAGTAGTAACGACCGGGACAGGCAGCGGGAGACCCAGTACTTC. Protein sequence: CASSNDRDRQRETQYF.

This clonotype came up a few times. This sequence joins TRBV2 and TRBJ2-5, with D possibly being TRBD2 (6 bases). CDR1 is SNHLY, CDR2 FYNNEI, per germline. The germline V and J ends were trimmed by 7 bases and 2 bases, with 8 bases remaining between them. The CDR3 length is 12 residues. The CDR3 bases are TGTGCCAGCATGCGGGAACAAGAGACCCAGTACTTC. It translates to CASMREQETQYF.

The chain uses TRBV7-8 and TRBJ1-5; 7 bases are shared with TRBD1. This CDR3 spans 15 amino acids. Germline CDR1 SGHVS, CDR2 FQNEAQ. V lost 8 bases to trimming and J lost 3 bases; unmatched junction nucleotides: 10. CDR3 sequence (DNA): TGTGCCAGCTCACCACGGACAGGATTCAATCAGCCCCAGCATTTT. This sequence encodes CASSPRTGFNQPQHF.

The genes are TRBV6-1 and TRBJ1-5; a weak D match, TRBD1 (6 bases). The germline gives CDR1 MNHNS, CDR2 SASEGT. Trimming removed 6 bases from V and 1 base from J, with 16 bases in between. The CDR3 runs 16 residues. This chain's CDR3 is CASRQELGASNQPQHF. CDR3 nucleotides: TGTGCCAGCAGACAAGAGCTGGGGGCCAGCAATCAGCCCCAGCATTTT.

This clonotype has a single count. The chain joins TRBV12-3 or TRBV12-4 to TRBJ1-2, with a possible D match to TRBD1 (5 bases). With 2 bases removed from V and 8 bases from J, the gap between germline ends came to 15 bases. The CDR3 runs 14 residues. DNA for the CDR3: TGTGCCAGCAGTTTAACCAGGGAGGGTTGGGGCTACACCTTC. Protein: CASSLTREGWGYTF.

About this clonotype itself: Since no conserved phenylalanine or tryptophan closes the CDR3, a read error is the likely cause. The rearrangement joins TRBV20-1 to TRBJ2-5, with D possibly being TRBD1 (6 bases). The CDR3 contains 14 residues. Germline V gene lookup returns CDR1 DFQATT and CDR2 SNEGSKA (reference sequence). The V gene lost 6 bases and the J gene lost 2 bases, with 16 bases spanning the gap. The CDR3 sequence is CSASWLGTQETQYL. DNA for the CDR3: TGCAGTGCCAGTTGGCTGGGGACACAAGAGACCCAGTACCTC.